A selection of T cell receptor beta chains follows, all from one sample in a study of blood T cells in healthy people across ages. TCRdb reprocessed the 5' RACE reads with MiXCR, giving one entry per CDR3 protein. The sample consists of roughly 1,700,000 distinct CDR3 sequences, 28% of them appearing once. Sequenced material: blood. The origin of the receptors is a woman under 40 in good health. CDR3s include the opening cysteine and the closing phenylalanine or tryptophan. The order of the fields is D gene, V gene, J gene, clone size, CDR3 protein, CDR3 DNA. D genes are given only for firm matches. A row's size may be missing; if present it is once, few, many or a size class.

.	TRBV4-3	TRBJ2-2	.	CASSQDGGGTGELFF	TGCGCCAGCAGCCAAGACGGGGGTGGCACCGGGGAGCTGTTTTTT
.	TRBV6-6	TRBJ2-2	.	CASSFLPWDTGELFF	TGTGCCAGCAGTTTCCTCCCCTGGGACACCGGGGAGCTGTTTTTT
TRBD1	TRBV7-2	TRBJ1-1	.	CASSPQGRGRAAFF	TGTGCCAGCAGCCCACAGGGCAGGGGGCGTGCAGCTTTCTTT
TRBD2	TRBV7-6	TRBJ2-1	few	CASRALAGLNEQFF	TGTGCCAGCAGGGCCCTAGCGGGCCTCAATGAGCAGTTCTTC
.	TRBV12-3/TRBV12-4	TRBJ1-5	.	CASAGLGQPQHF	TGTGCCAGCGCAGGGCTGGGCCAGCCCCAGCATTTT
.	TRBV30	TRBJ2-1	many	CAWSGGPTQFF	TGTGCCTGGAGTGGCGGACCCACGCAGTTCTTC
TRBD1	TRBV24-1	TRBJ2-1	few	CATSDDRVNNEQFF	TGTGCCACCAGTGATGACAGGGTGAACAATGAGCAGTTCTTC
TRBD1	TRBV29-1	TRBJ1-2	few	CSVEVPDRAYGYTF	TGCAGCGTTGAAGTTCCCGACAGGGCCTATGGCTACACCTTC
TRBD1	TRBV12-3/TRBV12-4	TRBJ1-2	.	CASSFLGQGFGYTF	TGTGCCAGCAGCTTCCTTGGACAGGGATTTGGCTACACCTTC
.	TRBV3-1	TRBJ2-1	.	CASSPRLGGNNEQFF	TGTGCCAGCAGCCCCAGACTAGGGGGGAACAATGAGCAGTTCTTC
TRBD2	TRBV27	TRBJ2-7	many	CASRPPGTSFDEQYF	TGTGCCAGCAGACCCCCCGGGACTAGCTTCGACGAGCAGTACTTC
.	TRBV20-1	TRBJ1-2	few	CSVAGAASGYTF	TGCAGTGTTGCGGGGGCGGCAAGTGGCTACACCTTC
TRBD1	TRBV7-2	TRBJ2-3	few	CASSWTGDKRDTQYF	TGTGCCAGCAGCTGGACAGGGGACAAGCGGGATACGCAGTATTTT
TRBD2	TRBV19	TRBJ2-7	.	CASKRGERGSYEQYF	TGTGCCAGTAAACGAGGAGAGCGGGGATCCTACGAGCAGTACTTC
TRBD1	TRBV6-2/TRBV6-3	TRBJ2-7	many	CASTRGTGMTEQYF	TGTGCCAGCACTCGGGGGACAGGAATGACCGAGCAGTACTTC
.	TRBV7-9	TRBJ1-3	.	CASSLSRPGNTIYF	TGTGCCAGCAGCTTAAGCCGGCCTGGAAACACCATATATTTT
.	TRBV20-1	TRBJ1-4	.	CSARPLSGAGEKLFF	TGCAGTGCTAGACCCCTGTCGGGGGCGGGTGAAAAACTGTTTTTT
.	TRBV30	TRBJ1-2	few	CAWKPATNYGYTF	TGTGCCTGGAAACCCGCGACTAACTATGGCTACACCTTC
.	TRBV29-1	TRBJ2-1	.	CGVERANYNEQFF	TGCGGCGTTGAGCGGGCAAACTACAATGAGCAGTTCTTC
.	TRBV11-2	TRBJ2-1	many	CASSLRSPSSYNEQFF	TGTGCCAGCAGCTTAAGGTCCCCGAGCTCCTACAATGAGCAGTTCTTC
TRBD1	TRBV28	TRBJ1-4	.	CASSSRGGANEKLFF	TGTGCCAGCAGTTCAAGAGGGGGCGCGAATGAAAAACTGTTTTTT
.	TRBV12-3/TRBV12-4	TRBJ2-1	many	CASSPLYNEQFF	TGTGCCAGCAGTCCCCTCTACAATGAGCAGTTCTTC
.	TRBV4-1	TRBJ2-7	once	CASSQDQCGGETDEQYF	TGCGCCAGCAGCCAAGATCAGTGCGGTGGGGAAACCGACGAGCAGTACTTC
TRBD2	TRBV24-1	TRBJ2-7	.	CATSDLRSAGVPYEQYF	TGTGCCACCAGTGATTTGCGGAGTGCGGGAGTCCCCTACGAGCAGTACTTC
TRBD1	TRBV5-5	TRBJ2-7	few	CASSSNSGTGGDEQYF	TGTGCCAGCAGTTCGAACTCCGGGACAGGGGGCGACGAGCAGTACTTC
.	TRBV28	TRBJ1-3	.	CASSLDRLGGNTIYF	TGTGCCAGCAGCCTTGACAGGCTTGGAGGAAACACCATATATTTT
.	TRBV11-2	TRBJ2-7	.	CASSKAPGVGTHEQYF	TGTGCCAGCAGCAAGGCGCCGGGAGTTGGGACTCACGAGCAGTACTTC
TRBD1	TRBV20-1	TRBJ1-6	few	CSAMDRGSHSPLHF	TGCAGTGCTATGGACAGGGGTTCGCATTCACCCCTCCACTTT
.	TRBV10-3	TRBJ1-6	few	CATGTPGSPLHF	TGTGCCACCGGGACACCGGGTTCACCCCTCCACTTT
.	TRBV7-9	TRBJ2-5	few	CASSLPDSEETQYF	TGTGCCAGCAGCTTACCGGACAGCGAAGAGACCCAGTACTTC
TRBD1	TRBV12-3/TRBV12-4	TRBJ2-5	.	CASSFVARGETQYF	TGTGCCAGCAGTTTCGTGGCCAGGGGGGAGACCCAGTACTTC
TRBD2	TRBV28	TRBJ2-7	.	CASSSHGGGRYEQYF	TGTGCCAGCAGCAGCCACGGGGGCGGGAGGTACGAGCAGTACTTC
TRBD1	TRBV5-5	TRBJ2-7	many	CASSLGLGTVTYEQYF	TGTGCCAGCAGCTTGGGTCTTGGGACAGTTACCTACGAGCAGTACTTC
.	TRBV27	TRBJ2-6	few	CASSLRRLTSSGANVLTF	TGTGCCAGCAGTTTACGACGGTTGACCAGCTCTGGGGCCAACGTCCTGACTTTC
.	TRBV6-6	TRBJ2-4	few	CASSDLDGLAKNIQYF	TGTGCCAGCAGTGACCTGGACGGTTTAGCCAAAAACATTCAGTACTTC
TRBD1	TRBV15	TRBJ1-5	.	CATSRDGLMRQGTNQPQHF	TGTGCCACCAGCAGAGATGGGTTAATGAGACAGGGTACCAATCAGCCCCAGCATTTT
.	TRBV9	TRBJ1-1	few	CASSVGTNLGPEAFF	TGTGCCAGCAGCGTAGGGACGAACCTAGGGCCTGAAGCTTTCTTT